These T cell receptor beta chains were read from a single sample in a study of cytomegalovirus exposure and HLA in healthy donors. Repertoires were generated with immunoSEQ multiplex PCR, while TCRdb's copy carries only in-frame clones and drops some. Counted here are 150,000 or so clones, almost 80% occurring once; the ten biggest clones make up around 0.97%. The sequenced sample was PBMCs. The receptors originated from a woman between 45 and 60 years old in good health and CMV-seropositive. CDR3s include the opening cysteine and the closing phenylalanine or tryptophan.

j_call	v_call	cdr3_length	cdr3_aa
TRBJ2-3	TRBV6-5	16	CASSFGLAGATDTQYF
TRBJ2-7	TRBV9	14	CASSVGQGTVEQYF
TRBJ1-1	TRBV28	14	CATDTGGANTEAFF
TRBJ1-1	TRBV5-1	14	CASSRGDLNTEAFF
TRBJ2-7	TRBV7-9	16	CASSLEASGRPYEQYF
TRBJ2-7	TRBV5-1	15	CASSFFSGETYEQYF
TRBJ2-7	TRBV4-1	13	CASSQVTSYEQYF
TRBJ2-3	TRBV10-1	15	CASSLGTEIGDTQYF
TRBJ2-1	TRBV2	14	CASTTSGGYNEQFF
TRBJ2-7	TRBV2	14	CASKYGTESYEQYF
TRBJ1-2	TRBV11-2	13	CASSLGQGAGYTF
TRBJ2-3	TRBV19	13	CASSIDSEDTQYF
TRBJ2-5	TRBV7-2	13	CASSFSGFKTQYF
TRBJ2-1	TRBV27	17	CASSHGTSGRAGNEQFF
TRBJ2-2	TRBV6-4	14	CASRDRAYTGELFF
TRBJ2-5	TRBV4-1	16	CASSLGWGEGAETQYF
TRBJ1-1	TRBV6-1	12	CASNDRATEAFF
TRBJ2-7	TRBV10-3	11	CAISDGSEQYF
TRBJ2-4	TRBV11-2	15	CASSFSGEGLNIQYF
TRBJ1-2	TRBV10-1	13	CASSEQTNYGYTF
TRBJ1-2	TRBV25-1	13	CASKAGRDYGYTF
TRBJ2-5	TRBV10-3	16	CAISIYKQGPQETQYF
TRBJ2-1	TRBV6-6	12	CASSSQDFPQFF
TRBJ1-1	TRBV5-1	14	CASSLASGNTEAFF
TRBJ2-4	TRBV7-2	15	CASSQGGGTKNIQYF
TRBJ1-1	TRBV15	14	CATSLQGARTEAFF
TRBJ1-1	TRBV6-5	14	CASSPQTGGTEAFF
TRBJ2-2	TRBV28	17	CASSSRPGLANTGELFF
TRBJ1-1	TRBV4-1	19	CASSHFLGPTAPMNTEAFF
TRBJ1-6	TRBV2	13	CASSVGGRSPLHF
TRBJ2-7	TRBV6-5	15	CASSLGAGGVYEQYF
TRBJ2-2	TRBV19	16	CASSKGQGVGTGELFF
TRBJ1-5	TRBV5-5	14	CASSLAGRGQPQHF
TRBJ1-2	TRBV6-5	15	CASSYTETGLGGYTF
TRBJ1-3	TRBV28	15	CASSSPGDRVYTIYF
TRBJ2-2	TRBV7-6	18	CASSPVSGRPQFTGELFF
TRBJ2-2	TRBV28	13	CASNDRAARELFF
TRBJ1-2	TRBV6-5	15	CASSQDRGPNYGYTF
TRBJ2-7	TRBV4-3	17	CASSQDSGGGGKYEQYF